This T cell receptor (beta chain) was retrieved from a study of CXCR3-negative and CXCR3-positive naive CD8 T cells (dated by TCRdb to about 2019). Turning to the overall study: Around 140 million TRB reads were obtained in total, roughly 1.5 +/- 0.3 million reads per library. Diversity and physicochemical repertoire analyses were performed on about ten donors pooled from two independent experiments. TRBV-TRBJ cluster analysis included naive subsets from roughly 5 donors and memory cells from 3 donors. What the work shows at the level of the full study, not this receptor alone: Compared with CXCR3-negative naive cells, CXCR3-positive naive cells had TRB CDR3s with higher hydrophobicity (lower Kidera factor 4), lower energy, and higher strength and volume indices. Comparably high repertoire diversity was found in both naive subsets, whereas much lower repertoire diversity was found in memory CD8+ T cells. Because surface CD5, which is linked to self-reactivity in mice, was comparable between the naive subsets, TCR interaction strength was also inferred from the physicochemical properties of TRB CDR3s. Freshly isolated PBMCs were used for most assays because CXCR3 expression went down partially after cryopreservation. Similar TRBV-TRBJ usage was shown by naive CXCR3-negative and CXCR3-positive cells from the same donor, whereas distinct patterns were shown by memory cells.

CDR1 and CDR2, per the germline V gene, are SNHLY and FYNNEI. The CDR3 holds 13 amino acids from the cysteine to the phenylalanine. The DNA sequence is not available. To note about this clonotype: Its antigen is currently not known.

For every CD8+ T cell subset, about 300,000 cells were flow-sorted straight into RLT lysis buffer, and each subset was sorted in triplicate. To exclude memory contaminants, naive CD8+ T cells were stringently defined as CD45RO-CCR7+CD27+CD95-. Peripheral blood mononuclear cells were isolated from buffy coats using standard density gradient centrifugation. Naive CXCR3-negative and CXCR3-positive CD8+ T cells were flow-sorted on a FACSAria III. An RNeasy Mini Kit was used to extract total RNA from the sorted cells. TCRdb records NextSeq 550 as the sequencer. The Human TCR Profiling Kit (MiLaboratory) was used to prepare UMI-labeled 5' RACE TRB cDNA libraries. cDNA synthesis used the entire amount of extracted RNA, and PCR amplification then used the entire amount of cDNA produced. Libraries were prepared in parallel using an identical number of PCR cycles. Processing in the source paper ran as follows. About 52,000 +/- 9,100 unique UMI-labeled TRB cDNA molecules per library were extracted with MIGEC and MiXCR, with at least two reads per UMI required. Each library averaged about 40,000 +/- 10,000 functional in-frame TRB CDR3 nucleotide clonotypes without stop codons. After downsampling to 5000 UMI-labeled TRB molecules per sample, diversity metrics such as normalized Shannon-Wiener and Chao1 were calculated in VDJtools. VDJtools computed clonotype-size-weighted physicochemical properties of the central five CDR3 residues: interaction energy, strength, volume and Kidera factor 4. With the reads reprocessed by TCRdb, a single entry stands for each CDR3 protein sequence and no DNA is reported. Here the V and J calls rest on TCRdb's processing, not on the authors' analysis. The sample's clone listing holds about 130,000 distinct CDR3 sequences. About 0.44% of the sample rests with the top ten.

This TCR derives from a human donor in good health. Some clones in this sample may be carry-over from other donors' samples. Recombination joined TRBV2 with TRBJ2-1. The sequencing input was naive CXCR3- CD8+ T cells from blood. The cell subset or site label corresponds to: CD45RO-CCR7+CD27+CD95- naive CD8+ T cells lacking CXCR3 (TNR3-). The CDR3 region: CASSEASYNEQFF. This CDR3, with the reference TRBV2 and TRBJ2-1 proteins standing in past its ends, gives the full variable domain EPEVTQTPSHQVTQMGQEVILRCVPISNHLYFYWYRQILGQKVEFLVSFYNNEISEKSEIFDDQFSVERPDGSNFTLKIRSTKLEDSAMYFCASSEASYNEQFFGPGTRLTVL.